This T cell receptor beta chain appears in the sequencing data of a study of blood T cell repertoires in COVID-19. Study background: Acute and convalescent COVID-19 samples came from the United States, Italy and Spain. PBMCs, B-cell-depleted T cells, or T cells were the source of the cDNA or gDNA that made up the material.

This clone was observed a single time. The CDR3 is 13 residues long. The germline V and J ends were trimmed by 3 bases and 5 bases, with 10 bases remaining between them. CDR1 is LGHNT and CDR2 is FRNRAP in the germline V gene. The method was immunoSEQ multiplex PCR; TCRdb's version includes in-frame clones alone and lacks a portion of them. This table has tens of thousands of clones, almost 90% appearing once. The specimen sequenced was peripheral blood. The source is a man between 45 and 60 years old with acute or convalescent COVID-19. The V gene is TRBV12-5, the J gene TRBJ1-1; TRBD1 is a possible D gene (5 bases). The CDR3 reads CASGFGGETEAFF. The CDR3 nucleotides are TGTGCTAGTGGTTTCGGGGGGGAAACTGAAGCTTTCTTT.